A selection of T cell receptor beta chains follows, all from one sample in a study of CXCR3-negative and CXCR3-positive naive CD8 T cells. No DNA is given; TCRdb re-called the 5' RACE reads and lists each CDR3 protein once. The repertoire table contains fewer than 90,000 distinct CDR3 sequences. Sequencing was carried out using naive CXCR3- CD8+ T cells from blood. These receptors were obtained from a human donor in good health. Some clones in this sample may be carry-over from other donors' samples. Both conserved end residues are part of each CDR3.

j_call,v_call,cdr3_aa
TRBJ2-2,TRBV14,CASSQEIPTQGTGELFF
TRBJ2-3,TRBV7-2,CASSLAGAGGGDTQYF
TRBJ2-7,TRBV20-1,CSARAPLYEQYF
TRBJ2-3,TRBV12-3/TRBV12-4,CASSSTAGGATDTQYF
TRBJ2-7,TRBV7-9,CASSYRTDTYEQYF
TRBJ2-1,TRBV5-1,CASSLGTSGSSYNEQFF
TRBJ2-7,TRBV4-1,CASSQAGQGAYEQYF
TRBJ2-7,TRBV11-2,CASSPGTSGTSYEQYF
TRBJ2-1,TRBV12-3/TRBV12-4,CASSFSRGDWGTLSEQFF
TRBJ2-4,TRBV24-1,CATSDHRGPLDIQYF
TRBJ2-7,TRBV28,CASSFSTEDEQYF
TRBJ1-2,TRBV18,CASSPTGTGKNYGYTF
TRBJ2-1,TRBV6-2/TRBV6-3,CASRHIYNEQFF
TRBJ2-7,TRBV4-1,CASRGVMTASDEQYF
TRBJ2-1,TRBV12-3/TRBV12-4,CASSLASFPNNEQFF
TRBJ1-1,TRBV20-1,CSATHSWGGTEAFF
TRBJ2-1,TRBV4-1,CASSQDLRDEQFF
TRBJ2-2,TRBV25-1,CASSEGGGYTGELFF
TRBJ2-1,TRBV7-2,CASSSGLFNEQFF
TRBJ2-7,TRBV7-2,CASSLAFGVAPMYEQYF
TRBJ2-1,TRBV7-9,CASSFGQGIDNEQFF
TRBJ2-2,TRBV5-1,CASSSGQGRRELFF
TRBJ2-1,TRBV28,CASSLERTSYNEQFF
TRBJ1-1,TRBV20-1,CSARSLDTEAFF
TRBJ2-3,TRBV5-5,CASSSGLAGILDTQYF
TRBJ2-1,TRBV5-1,CASSLFSNEQFF
TRBJ2-5,TRBV20-1,CSARDSTGLRGETQYF
TRBJ2-5,TRBV6-5,CASSYSASGRQETQYF
TRBJ2-7,TRBV7-8,CASSRGGSYEQYF
TRBJ2-2,TRBV12-3/TRBV12-4,CASTSPYFRTTGELFF